This T cell receptor (beta chain) was sequenced during a study of Graves' ophthalmopathy and Graves' hyperthyroidism. Study conclusions and caveats: Among expanded thyroid clonotypes above 0.001 frequency, most also occurred in blood.

Transcripts of RNA were the source for amplifying TCR beta CDR3 regions. RT-PCR in the first round used HTBI primers; a second-round multiplex PCR followed. TCRdb re-analysed the multiplex PCR reads in MiXCR, keeping a single row per CDR3 protein. The top ten clones hold 8.5% to 9.5% of a sample with some 210,000 distinct CDR3 sequences, approximately 28% of them seen once. This clonotype was observed many times. What it binds is not known. V gave up 2 bases and J gave up 7 bases, with 17 bases separating them. The CDR3 is made up of 15 amino acids. Germline V gene lookup returns CDR1 SGHVS and CDR2 FQNEAQ.

Sequencing was performed on peripheral blood. This TCR was recovered from a man between 45 and 60 years old with Graves' ophthalmopathy. This chain joins TRBV7-8 and TRBJ2-5; D is ambiguous. The CDR3 loop reads CASSLRVYSSGTQYF. CDR3 in DNA: TGTGCCAGCAGCTTAAGGGTCTACTCCTCTGGGACCCAGTACTTC.